Listed below are T cell receptor beta chains from one sample, sequenced in a study of T cells in Graves' hyperthyroidism and ophthalmopathy. TCRdb called the multiplex PCR reads again in MiXCR, with one record for every CDR3 protein. Counted here are 450,000 to 600,000 distinct CDR3 sequences, approximately 15% occurring once; the ten biggest clones make up around 13%. Material for sequencing was blood. The receptors here all came from a woman in her thirties or forties with Graves' hyperthyroidism. CDR3s include the opening cysteine and the closing phenylalanine or tryptophan. The D gene is left open where the match is weak. Clone size is given for some rows only: seen once, a few or many times, or a class if the clone is expanded.

V gene: TRBV7-3
D gene: .
J gene: TRBJ2-7
clone size: many
CDR3 protein: CASTFPPRGASYEQYF
CDR3 DNA: TGTGCCAGCACCTTCCCCCCACGTGGGGCGAGCTACGAGCAGTACTTC

V gene: TRBV27
D gene: TRBD2
J gene: TRBJ2-1
clone size: few
CDR3 protein: CASSPLAGSLTEQFF
CDR3 DNA: TGTGCCAGCAGTCCGTTAGCGGGGTCTCTAACTGAGCAGTTCTTC

V gene: TRBV2
D gene: .
J gene: TRBJ2-3
clone size: few
CDR3 protein: CASSGQDTQYF
CDR3 DNA: TGTGCCAGCAGTGGCCAAGATACGCAGTATTTT

V gene: TRBV28
D gene: .
J gene: TRBJ1-5
clone size: many
CDR3 protein: CASSKPEVSNQPQHF
CDR3 DNA: TGTGCCAGCAGTAAGCCCGAAGTGTCCAATCAGCCCCAGCATTTT

V gene: TRBV20-1
D gene: .
J gene: TRBJ2-1
clone size: many
CDR3 protein: CSARTGKNNEQFF
CDR3 DNA: TGCAGTGCTAGAACCGGGAAAAACAATGAGCAGTTCTTC

V gene: TRBV7-2
D gene: TRBD2
J gene: TRBJ2-2
clone size: many
CDR3 protein: CASSHALAGHTGELFF
CDR3 DNA: TGTGCCAGCAGCCACGCACTAGCGGGCCACACCGGGGAGCTGTTTTTT

V gene: TRBV29-1
D gene: TRBD1
J gene: TRBJ1-3
clone size: few
CDR3 protein: CSIRQGSSGNTIYF
CDR3 DNA: TGCAGCATCCGACAGGGGAGCTCTGGAAACACCATATATTTT

V gene: TRBV4-1
D gene: .
J gene: TRBJ1-1
clone size: few
CDR3 protein: CASSQGGGPRTEAFF
CDR3 DNA: TGCGCCAGCAGCCAAGGAGGGGGGCCAAGGACTGAAGCTTTCTTT

V gene: TRBV12-3/TRBV12-4
D gene: .
J gene: TRBJ2-1
clone size: many
CDR3 protein: CASSLLLSLTGNEQFF
CDR3 DNA: TGTGCCAGCAGTTTATTACTTTCGCTGACAGGCAATGAGCAGTTCTTC

V gene: TRBV29-1
D gene: TRBD2
J gene: TRBJ2-3
clone size: many
CDR3 protein: CSVEISGSLVDTQYF
CDR3 DNA: TGCAGCGTTGAGATTAGCGGGAGTCTTGTAGATACGCAGTATTTT

V gene: TRBV28
D gene: .
J gene: TRBJ1-1
clone size: many
CDR3 protein: CASSFWGATEAFF
CDR3 DNA: TGTGCCAGCAGTTTTTGGGGTGCCACTGAAGCTTTCTTT

V gene: TRBV29-1
D gene: .
J gene: TRBJ2-1
clone size: few
CDR3 protein: CSVVGAALEQFF
CDR3 DNA: TGCAGCGTTGTAGGGGCAGCTCTTGAGCAGTTCTTC

V gene: TRBV10-3
D gene: .
J gene: TRBJ2-1
clone size: .
CDR3 protein: CAISASSGYNEQFF
CDR3 DNA: TGTGCCATCAGTGCGAGTAGCGGCTACAATGAGCAGTTCTTC

V gene: TRBV27
D gene: .
J gene: TRBJ1-6
clone size: few
CDR3 protein: CASSFSGLSSYNSPLHF
CDR3 DNA: TGTGCCAGCAGTTTTTCAGGGCTTAGCTCCTATAATTCACCCCTCCACTTT

V gene: TRBV6-1
D gene: .
J gene: TRBJ2-7
clone size: many
CDR3 protein: CASSGASGRLTYEQYF
CDR3 DNA: TGTGCCAGCAGTGGAGCCTCGGGACGTTTGACCTACGAGCAGTACTTC

V gene: TRBV7-2
D gene: TRBD2
J gene: TRBJ2-7
clone size: few
CDR3 protein: CASSSTSGSPEQYF
CDR3 DNA: TGTGCCAGCAGCTCGACTAGCGGGAGTCCCGAGCAGTACTTC

V gene: TRBV30
D gene: .
J gene: TRBJ2-3
clone size: few
CDR3 protein: CAWSVGGTDTQYF
CDR3 DNA: TGTGCCTGGAGTGTCGGTGGTACAGATACGCAGTATTTT

V gene: TRBV19
D gene: .
J gene: TRBJ2-7
clone size: .
CDR3 protein: CASTTTPGDEQYF
CDR3 DNA: TGTGCCAGTACCACCACACCGGGGGACGAGCAGTACTTC

V gene: TRBV20-1
D gene: .
J gene: TRBJ2-1
clone size: many
CDR3 protein: CSAKEGSSYNEQFF
CDR3 DNA: TGCAGTGCTAAGGAGGGATCGAGCTACAATGAGCAGTTCTTC

V gene: TRBV20-1
D gene: .
J gene: TRBJ2-3
clone size: few
CDR3 protein: CSARDPLQGWGTDTQYF
CDR3 DNA: TGCAGTGCTAGAGACCCTTTACAGGGCTGGGGCACAGATACGCAGTATTTT

V gene: TRBV15
D gene: TRBD2
J gene: TRBJ2-3
clone size: few
CDR3 protein: CATSINRLAGFSDTQYF
CDR3 DNA: TGTGCCACCAGCATAAACCGACTAGCGGGGTTTTCAGATACGCAGTATTTT

V gene: TRBV20-1
D gene: .
J gene: TRBJ2-1
clone size: many
CDR3 protein: CSAGLLDPGSYNEQFF
CDR3 DNA: TGCAGTGCCGGTCTCCTAGACCCTGGCTCCTACAATGAGCAGTTCTTC

V gene: TRBV10-2
D gene: .
J gene: TRBJ2-1
clone size: many
CDR3 protein: CASSEKRGGHHYNEQFF
CDR3 DNA: TGCGCCAGCAGTGAAAAAAGAGGGGGACATCACTACAATGAGCAGTTCTTC

V gene: TRBV5-1
D gene: .
J gene: TRBJ2-1
clone size: .
CDR3 protein: CASSLGGKYYNEQFF
CDR3 DNA: TGCGCCAGCAGCTTAGGCGGGAAGTACTACAATGAGCAGTTCTTC

V gene: TRBV9
D gene: TRBD1
J gene: TRBJ1-4
clone size: few
CDR3 protein: CASSFTGQGSEKLFF
CDR3 DNA: TGTGCCAGCAGCTTTACCGGACAGGGAAGTGAAAAACTGTTTTTT

V gene: TRBV11-2
D gene: .
J gene: TRBJ1-5
clone size: many
CDR3 protein: CASSLGSRDGQPQHF
CDR3 DNA: TGTGCCAGCAGCTTAGGCTCCAGGGACGGCCAGCCCCAGCATTTT